This entry concerns a single TCR beta chain. TEMRA cells were FACS-enriched, unlike CD8+ and CD4+ T cells, which were negatively isolated. The sample is drawn from a study of CD8 T cells in Susac syndrome. After extraction with the RNeasy kit, roughly 0.45 to 1 ug of the RNA was reverse transcribed using random hexamers. TCRdb used MiXCR to reprocess the immunoSEQ multiplex PCR reads, holding one entry per CDR3 protein. In the table there are 160,000 or so distinct CDR3 sequences, around 90% of which are singletons. Trimming removed 7 bases from V and 2 bases from J; junction bases left unmatched: 5. The germline V gene encodes CDR1 MNHEY and CDR2 SVGAGI. This CDR3 contains 15 residues.

The source is a human donor in good health. The chain links TRBV6-5 to TRBJ2-4; 10 bases are shared with TRBD2. Sequenced: CD4+ T cells from PBMCs. DNA for the CDR3: TGTGCCAGCAATAGCGGGGGGCTTACCAAAAACATTCAGTACTTC. It encodes CASNSGGLTKNIQYF.